This T cell receptor (beta chain) was recorded in a study of post-analysis software for immune sequencing data. Unique molecular identifiers were present in the TCR beta cDNA libraries. TCRdb fed the PCR reads into MiXCR, producing one record per CDR3 protein. Among about 770,000 distinct CDR3 sequences listed, more than 45% were seen once. Trimming cost V 5 bases and J 1 base; bases outside gene matches: 2. Germline assignment: CDR1 SGHRS and CDR2 YFSETQ. The CDR3 spans 13 residues. Overall study findings and caveats: Multiple sclerosis patients showed significantly lower normalized Chao1 diversity than controls did. Relative to controls, patients had about five TRBV segments at higher frequency, with TRBV5-6, TRBV5-1 and TRBV20-1 among these.

This clonotype was counted a few times. What it binds is not known. The receptor was derived from a girl between 5 and 17 years old with multiple sclerosis. Sequencing used blood. V is TRBV5-1 and J is TRBJ2-7; 8 nucleotides agree with TRBD2. Written as DNA, the CDR3 is TGCGCCAGCAGACTAGCGGATTCCTACGAGCAGTACTTC. Protein: CASRLADSYEQYF.